This TCR beta chain is from a study of cytomegalovirus exposure and HLA in healthy donors. General observations from the study: Some public TCRs appeared in many individuals, while most sequences were rare.

Between the trimmed V and J ends, which lost 7 bases and 2 bases, there was a span of 18 bases. This CDR3 region has 16 residues. The germline V gene encodes CDR1 MNHEY and CDR2 SMNVEV (reference sequence). 60 Vbeta and 13 Jbeta primers were used in PCR. Libraries were prepared by immunoSEQ multiplex PCR; TCRdb keeps only in-frame clonotypes and omits some of them. The sample lists about 280,000 clones; roughly 90% were seen once. This clone was recorded only once. The antigen is unknown. This sequence was found in a woman in her late teens or twenties in good health and CMV-seronegative. The genes are TRBV27 and TRBJ1-5; D gene uncertain. The specimen sequenced was PBMCs. The CDR3 loop is CASKGGALLGNQPQHF. The CDR3 coding sequence is TGTGCCAGCAAAGGAGGCGCCCTCCTAGGCAATCAGCCCCAGCATTTT.